The following is a T cell receptor (beta chain) sequence with its context. What it recognizes is unknown. This sample was taken from a study of vaccination effects on CD4 cells after COVID-19. V was clipped by 3 bases and J by 4 bases, with 12 bases between them. There are 14 residues in the CDR3. CDR1 and CDR2 (germline): KGHSH, LQKENI. ViraFEST assay sequencing came after antigen-specific CD4+ T cells were expanded with viral peptide pools. With roughly 9 days of culture completed, CD4+ T cells were isolated. SARS-CoV-2 infection was confirmed by PCR in the person between March and December 2020. Only in-frame clones appear in the TCRdb table, and some are missing; sequencing was by immunoSEQ multiplex PCR. The data contain about 24,000 clones, 76% of them singletons.

The receptor comes from a human donor who had a prior SARS-CoV-2 infection. This specimen consisted of CD4+ T cells from PBMCs cultured with SARS-CoV-2 spike peptides, obtained before COVID-19 vaccination. The chain has TRBV18 and TRBJ1-2; TRBD1 might be the D (6 bases). CDR3 loop: CASSPGGTLYGYTF. The CDR3 region has the DNA TGTGCCAGCTCACCGGGGGGGACACTCTATGGCTACACCTTC.